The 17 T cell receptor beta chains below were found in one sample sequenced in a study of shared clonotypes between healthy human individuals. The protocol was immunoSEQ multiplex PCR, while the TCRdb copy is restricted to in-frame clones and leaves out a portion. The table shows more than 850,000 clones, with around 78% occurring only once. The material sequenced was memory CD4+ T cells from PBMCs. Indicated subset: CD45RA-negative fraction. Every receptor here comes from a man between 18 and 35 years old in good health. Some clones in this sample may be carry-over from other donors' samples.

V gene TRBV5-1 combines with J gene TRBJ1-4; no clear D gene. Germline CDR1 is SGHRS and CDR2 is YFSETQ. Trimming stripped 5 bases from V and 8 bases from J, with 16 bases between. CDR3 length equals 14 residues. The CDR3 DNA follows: TGCGCCAGCAGTCTTTACGGCGGGATGGAAAAACTGTTTTTT. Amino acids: CASSLYGGMEKLFF.

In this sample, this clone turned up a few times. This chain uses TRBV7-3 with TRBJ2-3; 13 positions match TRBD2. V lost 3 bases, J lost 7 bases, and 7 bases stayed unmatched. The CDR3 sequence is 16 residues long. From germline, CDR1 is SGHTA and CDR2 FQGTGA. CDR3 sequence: CASSLAGTSGKNTQYF. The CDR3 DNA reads TGTGCCAGCAGCTTGGCCGGGACTAGCGGGAAGAATACGCAGTATTTT.

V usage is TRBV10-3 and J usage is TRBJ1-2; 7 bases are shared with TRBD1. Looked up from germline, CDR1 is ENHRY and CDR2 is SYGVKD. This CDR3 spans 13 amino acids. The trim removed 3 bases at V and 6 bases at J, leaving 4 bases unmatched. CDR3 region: CAISERGGDGYTF. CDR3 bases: TGTGCCATCAGTGAACGAGGGGGCGATGGCTACACCTTC.

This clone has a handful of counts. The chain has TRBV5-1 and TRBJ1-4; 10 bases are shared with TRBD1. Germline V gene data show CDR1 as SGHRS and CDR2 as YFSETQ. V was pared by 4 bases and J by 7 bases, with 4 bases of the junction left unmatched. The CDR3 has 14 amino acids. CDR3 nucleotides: TGCGCCAGCAGCAAGGGACAGGGGACTGAAAAACTGTTTTTT. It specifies CASSKGQGTEKLFF.

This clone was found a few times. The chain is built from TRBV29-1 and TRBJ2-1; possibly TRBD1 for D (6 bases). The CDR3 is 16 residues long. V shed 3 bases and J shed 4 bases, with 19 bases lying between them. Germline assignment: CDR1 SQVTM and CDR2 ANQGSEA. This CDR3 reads CSVDQGLAENYNEQFF. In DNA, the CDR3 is TGCAGCGTTGATCAGGGGCTGGCTGAAAATTACAATGAGCAGTTCTTC.

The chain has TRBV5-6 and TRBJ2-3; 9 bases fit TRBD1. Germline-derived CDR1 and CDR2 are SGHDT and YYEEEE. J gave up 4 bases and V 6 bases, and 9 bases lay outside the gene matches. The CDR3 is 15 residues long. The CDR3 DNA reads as TGTGCCAGCACGAGACAGGGGGAGGTCGCAGATACGCAGTATTTT. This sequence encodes CASTRQGEVADTQYF.

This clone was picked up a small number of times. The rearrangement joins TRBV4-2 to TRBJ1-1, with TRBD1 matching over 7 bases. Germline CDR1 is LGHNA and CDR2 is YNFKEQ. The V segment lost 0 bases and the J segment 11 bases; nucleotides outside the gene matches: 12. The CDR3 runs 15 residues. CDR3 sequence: CASSQEFSGDRGAFF. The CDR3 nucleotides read TGTGCCAGCAGCCAAGAGTTTTCTGGGGACAGAGGGGCTTTCTTT.

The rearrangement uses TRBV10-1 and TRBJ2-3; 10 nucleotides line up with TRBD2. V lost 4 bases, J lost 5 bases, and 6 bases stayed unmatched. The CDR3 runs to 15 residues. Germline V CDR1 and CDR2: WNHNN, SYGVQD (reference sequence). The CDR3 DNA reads TGCGCCAGCAGTGGGAGCGGGAGGGCCAGAGATACGCAGTATTTT. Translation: CASSGSGRARDTQYF.

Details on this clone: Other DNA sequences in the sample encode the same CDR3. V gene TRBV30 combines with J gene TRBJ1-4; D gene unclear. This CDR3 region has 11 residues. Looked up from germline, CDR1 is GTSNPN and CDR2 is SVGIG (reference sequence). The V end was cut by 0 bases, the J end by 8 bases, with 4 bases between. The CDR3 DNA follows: TGTGCCTGGAGTGTCAGCGAAAAACTGTTTTTT. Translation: CAWSVSEKLFF.

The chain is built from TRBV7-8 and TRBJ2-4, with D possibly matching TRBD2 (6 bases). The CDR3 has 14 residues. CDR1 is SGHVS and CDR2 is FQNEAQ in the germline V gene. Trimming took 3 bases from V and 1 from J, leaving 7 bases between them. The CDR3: CASSFGGAKNIQYF. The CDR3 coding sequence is TGTGCCAGCAGCTTTGGGGGGGCCAAAAACATTCAGTACTTC.

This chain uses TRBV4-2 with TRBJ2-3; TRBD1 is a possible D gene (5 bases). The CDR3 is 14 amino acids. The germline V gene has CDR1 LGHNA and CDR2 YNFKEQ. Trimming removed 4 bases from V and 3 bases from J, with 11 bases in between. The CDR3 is CASSPSRATDTQYF. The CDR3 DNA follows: TGTGCCAGCAGCCCCTCCAGGGCGACAGATACGCAGTATTTT.

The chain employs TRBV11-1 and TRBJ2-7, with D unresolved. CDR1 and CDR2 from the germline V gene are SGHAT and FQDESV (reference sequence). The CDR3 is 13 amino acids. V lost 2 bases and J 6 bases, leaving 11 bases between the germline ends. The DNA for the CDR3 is TGTGCCAGCAGCTTATTAAGGGTTTCCGAGCAGTACTTC. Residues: CASSLLRVSEQYF. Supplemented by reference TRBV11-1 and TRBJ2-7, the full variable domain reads EAEVAQSPRYKITEKSQAVAFWCDPISGHATLYWYRQILGQGPELLVQFQDESVVDDSQLPKDRFSAERLKGVDSTLKIQPAELGDSAMYLCASSLLRVSEQYFGPGTRLTVT.

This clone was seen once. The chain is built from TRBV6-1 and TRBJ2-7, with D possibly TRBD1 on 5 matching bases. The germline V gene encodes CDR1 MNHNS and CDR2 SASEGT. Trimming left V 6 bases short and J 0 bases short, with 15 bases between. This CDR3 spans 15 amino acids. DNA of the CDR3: TGTGCCAGCAGAAGTGCGCGACAGAGCTCCTACGAGCAGTACTTC. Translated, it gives CASRSARQSSYEQYF.

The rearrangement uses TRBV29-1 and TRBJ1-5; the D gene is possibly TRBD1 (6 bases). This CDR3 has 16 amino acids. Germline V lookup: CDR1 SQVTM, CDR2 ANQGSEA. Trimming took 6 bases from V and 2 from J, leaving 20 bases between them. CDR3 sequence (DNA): TGCAGCGTGAGGGAAGGGGGTACCGTAGGCAATCAGCCCCAGCATTTT. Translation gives CSVREGGTVGNQPQHF.

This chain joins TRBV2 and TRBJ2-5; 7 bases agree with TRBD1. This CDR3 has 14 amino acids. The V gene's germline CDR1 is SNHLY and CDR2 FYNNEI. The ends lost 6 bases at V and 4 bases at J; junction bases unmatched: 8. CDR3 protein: CASRAQTGAETQYF. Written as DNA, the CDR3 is TGTGCCAGCAGGGCTCAAACAGGGGCAGAGACCCAGTACTTC. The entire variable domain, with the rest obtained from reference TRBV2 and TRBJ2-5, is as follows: EPEVTQTPSHQVTQMGQEVILRCVPISNHLYFYWYRQILGQKVEFLVSFYNNEISEKSEIFDDQFSVERPDGSNFTLKIRSTKLEDSAMYFCASRAQTGAETQYFGPGTRLLVL.

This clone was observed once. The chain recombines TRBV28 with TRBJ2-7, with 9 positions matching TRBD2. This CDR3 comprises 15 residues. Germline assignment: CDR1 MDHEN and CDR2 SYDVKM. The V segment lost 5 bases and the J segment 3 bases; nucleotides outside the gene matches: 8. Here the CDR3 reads CASSPVEAGGYEQYF. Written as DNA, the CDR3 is TGTGCCAGCAGTCCGGTCGAAGCGGGAGGCTACGAGCAGTACTTC.

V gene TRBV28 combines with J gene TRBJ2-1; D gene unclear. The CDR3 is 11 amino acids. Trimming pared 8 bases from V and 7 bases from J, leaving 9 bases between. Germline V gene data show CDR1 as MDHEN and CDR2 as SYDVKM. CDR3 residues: CASQSGNEQFF. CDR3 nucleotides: TGTGCCAGCCAATCCGGGAATGAGCAGTTCTTC.